One sample yielded the 31 T cell receptor beta chains listed below, sequenced in a study of blood T cell repertoires in COVID-19. TCRdb keeps only in-frame clones here, not all; method: immunoSEQ multiplex PCR. The sample shows about 120,000 clones, just under 90% of them seen only once. Sequenced input: peripheral blood. These receptor sequences come from a woman in her 50s with acute or convalescent COVID-19.

This chain connects TRBV12-5 to TRBJ1-2; D is unresolved. Germline CDR1 and CDR2: LGHNT and FRNRAP. This CDR3 spans 11 amino acids. Trimming left V 6 bases short and J 8 bases short, with 10 bases between. CDR3 DNA sequence: TGTGCTAGTGGGACGCCGGGGGGCTACACCTTC. It encodes CASGTPGGYTF.

V usage is TRBV5-1 and J usage is TRBJ1-2, with 8 bases identical to TRBD1. Germline V lookup: CDR1 SGHRS, CDR2 YFSETQ. CDR3 size: 16 residues. J was trimmed by 3 bases and V by 4 bases; bases with no gene match: 11. The CDR3 sequence is CASSIGSGGFDYGYTF. CDR3 in DNA: TGCGCCAGCAGCATCGGGTCAGGGGGCTTTGACTATGGCTACACCTTC.

The chain is built from TRBV18 and TRBJ2-1; D ambiguous. With 6 bases removed from V and 4 bases from J, the gap between germline ends came to 13 bases. Germline V gene sequence: CDR1 KGHSH, CDR2 LQKENI. The CDR3 spans 14 residues. The CDR3 loop is CASSPLADYNEQFF. CDR3 DNA: TGTGCCAGCTCCCCGCTGGCGGATTACAATGAGCAGTTCTTC.

In DNA form, the CDR3 reads TGTGCCAGCAGTACCTGGGGGGGGGCGAATGAAAAACTGTTTTTT. This encodes CASSTWGGANEKLFF. This chain links TRBV27 with TRBJ1-4, with a possible D match to TRBD1 (6 bases). The ends were cut back, 5 bases at V and 5 bases at J, with 15 bases in the middle. This CDR3 has 15 residues. CDR1 and CDR2 (germline): MNHEY, SMNVEV (reference sequence).

The V call is TRBV12-3 or TRBV12-4, the J call TRBJ1-1; 9 nucleotides agree with TRBD1. V gave up 6 bases and J gave up 5 bases; unmatched junction bases: 1. This CDR3 region has 12 residues. The CDR3, as DNA: TGTGCCAGCAGAGACAGGGGGACTGAAGCTTTCTTT. Translated, it gives CASRDRGTEAFF.

This chain joins TRBV7-9 and TRBJ2-1; D is possibly TRBD2 (6 bases). Per the germline V gene, CDR1 is SEHNR and CDR2 is FQNEAQ (reference sequence). The CDR3 sequence is 13 residues long. V lost 5 bases and J 5 bases, leaving 10 bases between the germline ends. In DNA form, the CDR3 reads TGTGCCAGCAGCCTCGAGCGGGACAATGAGCAGTTCTTC. Residues: CASSLERDNEQFF. Using reference TRBV7-9 and TRBJ2-1 for the parts outside the CDR3, the full variable domain is DTGVSQNPRHKITKRGQNVTFRCDPISEHNRLYWYRQTLGQGPEFLTYFQNEAQLEKSRLLSDRFSAERPKGSFSTLEIQRTEQGDSAMYLCASSLERDNEQFFGPGTRLTVL.

Concerning this clone: Compared with germline, one end of the junction differs, possibly owing to a read error. V is TRBV11-1 and J is TRBJ1-2; no definite D call. The CDR3 consists of 16 residues. CDR1 is SGHAT, CDR2 FQDESV, per germline (reference sequence). This CDR3 is CASSPNPGSTTRTFHF. The CDR3 DNA sequence: TGTGCCAGCAGCCCTAATCCGGGATCAACCACGCGGACTTTCCACTTC.

The chain is built from TRBV4-3 and TRBJ1-1; D remains unclear. The CDR3 covers 14 residues. V was pared by 0 bases and J by 2 bases, with 7 bases between. The germline V gene encodes CDR1 LGHNA and CDR2 YSLEER. CDR3 nucleotides: TGCGCCAGCAGCCAAGATCGGAGTAACACTGAAGCTTTCTTT. This codes for CASSQDRSNTEAFF.

The V gene is TRBV5-4, the J gene TRBJ1-1, with D tentatively TRBD1 (5 bases). Between the trimmed V and J ends, which lost 10 bases and 1 base, there was a span of 14 bases. The CDR3 covers 13 residues. The germline CDR1 and CDR2 sequences are SGHNT and YYREEE (reference sequence). CDR3 nucleotides: TGTGCCCATTCGACAGCAGAGAACACTGAAGCTTTCTTT. This encodes CAHSTAENTEAFF.

The chain joins TRBV6-2 or TRBV6-3 to TRBJ1-2; D gene unclear. The CDR3 is 15 amino acids. Trimming shortened V by 5 bases and J by 0 bases, and 13 bases separated the two germline ends. Germline V gene lookup returns CDR1 MNHEY and CDR2 SVGEGT. The CDR3 DNA reads TGTGCCAGCAGTAAATACCGGGAAGCTAACTATGGCTACACCTTC. Its translation: CASSKYREANYGYTF.

The gene calls are TRBV10-3 and TRBJ2-5; TRBD2 matches 16 bases. V trimming: 10 bases; J trimming: 6 bases; junction bases outside the gene matches: 14. Germline-derived CDR1 and CDR2 are ENHRY and SYGVKD. The CDR3 runs to 17 residues. Written as DNA, the CDR3 is TGTGCCAGCGACGGGACTAGCGGGAGGGCCGAGGTAAAGACCCAGTACTTC. This encodes CASDGTSGRAEVKTQYF.

The chain has TRBV6-5 and TRBJ1-1; the D is unclear. CDR1 and CDR2 (germline): MNHEY, SVGAGI. The CDR3 is 14 residues long. The V end lost 8 bases, the J end lost 2 bases, and 15 bases lay between the germline ends. In nucleotides, the CDR3 is TGTGCCAGCTTTTTGCAGGAAGGCAACACTGAAGCTTTCTTT. Its translation is CASFLQEGNTEAFF.

This chain uses TRBV9 with TRBJ2-2, with 8 nucleotides matching TRBD1. The germline gives CDR1 SGDLS, CDR2 YYNGEE. The CDR3 covers 16 residues. The V and J ends lost 4 bases and 5 bases, in that order; junction bases with no gene match: 10. The CDR3 here is CASSLSGTGSTGELFF. As DNA, the CDR3 is TGTGCCAGCAGCTTGAGTGGGACAGGAAGTACCGGGGAGCTGTTTTTT.

This sequence joins TRBV18 and TRBJ2-1; TRBD1 agrees at 8 bases. Germline lookup yields CDR1 KGHSH and CDR2 LQKENI. After removal of 6 bases from V and 12 bases from J, the junction contained 7 bases not matched to a gene. The CDR3 runs 12 residues. The CDR3 loop is CASSHGTGGQFF. For the CDR3, the DNA is TGTGCCAGCTCTCATGGGACAGGTGGGCAGTTCTTC. Complete variable domain (other parts from reference TRBV18 and TRBJ2-1): NAGVMQNPRHLVRRRGQEARLRCSPMKGHSHVYWYRQLPEEGLKFMVYLQKENIIDESGMPKERFSAEFPKEGPSILRIQQVVRGDSAAYFCASSHGTGGQFFGPGTRLTVL.

This chain links TRBV9 with TRBJ2-5; 7 positions agree with TRBD2. From germline, CDR1 is SGDLS and CDR2 YYNGEE. V shed 7 bases and J 1 base; nucleotides not matched to a gene: 10. There are 15 residues in the CDR3. CDR3 region: CASGRAGVPQETQYF. In DNA form, the CDR3 reads TGTGCCAGCGGGCGTGCGGGAGTGCCCCAAGAGACCCAGTACTTC.

This chain uses TRBV6-5 with TRBJ2-1, with 9 bases that match TRBD1. This CDR3 is 14 amino acids long. With V trimmed by 11 bases and J by 4 bases, 9 bases remained unmatched. CDR1 and CDR2 from the germline V gene are MNHEY and SVGAGI. CDR3 nucleotide sequence: TGTGCCGGAGGCAGGGACAGGGAATACAATGAGCAGTTCTTC. It yields the protein CAGGRDREYNEQFF.

The chain uses TRBV9 and TRBJ2-5; possibly TRBD2 for D (6 bases). Germline V gives CDR1 SGDLS, CDR2 YYNGEE. This CDR3 has 15 amino acids. Trimming pared 3 bases from V and 1 base from J, leaving 13 bases between. This CDR3 reads CASSEEGRTQETQYF. CDR3 coding DNA: TGTGCCAGCAGCGAGGAGGGACGGACCCAAGAGACCCAGTACTTC.

This chain joins TRBV6-1 and TRBJ2-1; TRBD2 matches at 9 bases. CDR1 is MNHNS and CDR2 is SASEGT in the germline V gene. After removal of 6 bases from V and 4 bases from J, the junction contained 13 bases not matched to a gene. The CDR3 spans 17 residues. DNA for the CDR3: TGTGCCAGCAGCGAACTTCCAGCTAGCGGGAAATACAATGAGCAGTTCTTC. It specifies CASSELPASGKYNEQFF.

This clone is a singleton in its sample. This chain uses TRBV19 with TRBJ2-3; maybe TRBD1 (5 bases). CDR1 is LNHDA, CDR2 SQIVND, per germline (reference sequence). This CDR3 is built from 14 residues. Trimming left V 5 bases short and J 6 bases short, with 15 bases between. This CDR3 is CASSDPRVTDTQYF. In nucleotides, the CDR3 is TGTGCCAGTAGTGATCCCAGGGTAACCGATACGCAGTATTTT.

DNA of the CDR3: TGCAGCGTTGAACGTACTTCTCGGGGGAATGAGCAGTTCTTC. It codes for CSVERTSRGNEQFF. The J gene is TRBJ2-1, the V gene TRBV29-1; D perhaps matches TRBD2 (6 bases). Germline V gene sequence: CDR1 SQVTM, CDR2 ANQGSEA. CDR3 length: 14 amino acids. The germline V and J ends were trimmed by 2 bases and 7 bases, with 15 bases remaining between them.

V is TRBV4-3 and J is TRBJ1-1, with D tentatively TRBD1 (5 bases). The CDR3 sequence is 13 residues long. Germline values: CDR1 LGHNA, CDR2 YSLEER. Trimming pared 0 bases from V and 8 bases from J, leaving 10 bases between. CDR3 sequence: CASSQEPQGEAFF. In DNA form, the CDR3 reads TGCGCCAGCAGCCAAGAGCCTCAGGGAGAAGCTTTCTTT.

The chain has TRBV19 and TRBJ2-7; maybe TRBD1 (5 bases). Trimming removed 1 base from V and 3 bases from J, with 16 bases in between. CDR1 is LNHDA, CDR2 SQIVND, per germline (reference sequence). The CDR3 contains 16 residues. CDR3 in amino acids: CASSIGQGDYVYEQYF. CDR3 in DNA: TGTGCCAGTAGTATAGGCCAGGGCGATTACGTCTACGAGCAGTACTTC. Full variable domain (outside the CDR3, taken from reference TRBV19 and TRBJ2-7): DGGITQSPKYLFRKEGQNVTLSCEQNLNHDAMYWYRQDPGQGLRLIYYSQIVNDFQKGDIAEGYSVSREKKESFPLTVTSAQKNPTAFYLCASSIGQGDYVYEQYFGPGTRLTVT.

The gene calls are TRBV11-2 and TRBJ1-4; D not resolved. V lost 5 bases, J lost 4 bases, and 14 bases lay in between. This CDR3 has 15 residues. CDR1 and CDR2 (germline): SGHAT, FQNNGV. The CDR3 DNA reads TGTGCCAGCAGCATACGGGCGGGGTATAATGAAAAACTGTTTTTT. Translating gives CASSIRAGYNEKLFF.

This clone was picked up a small number of times. The rearrangement joins TRBV6-2 or TRBV6-3 to TRBJ1-2; no reliable D call. Trimming removed 4 bases from V and 4 bases from J, with 13 bases in between. Germline V gene data show CDR1 as MNHEY and CDR2 as SVGEGT. This CDR3 has 14 residues. The CDR3 DNA sequence: TGTGCCAGCAGTTTTGAGGGTCTGGGCTATGGCTACACCTTC. Its protein product is CASSFEGLGYGYTF.

The chain joins TRBV18 to TRBJ2-5; TRBD2 agrees at 10 bases. The CDR3 loop spans 12 amino acids. Trimming at V came to 8 bases and at J to 5 bases, leaving 2 bases not matched to a gene. CDR1 and CDR2 (germline): KGHSH, LQKENI. DNA for the CDR3: TGTGCCAGCCTAGCGGGGGCGGAGACCCAGTACTTC. Encoded protein: CASLAGAETQYF.

This chain joins TRBV19 and TRBJ1-5; D perhaps matches TRBD1 (6 bases). CDR3 length equals 15 residues. CDR1 and CDR2 (germline): LNHDA, SQIVND (reference sequence). V lost 7 bases, J lost 0 bases, and 13 bases lay in between. The CDR3 region is CASTQGIYSNQPQHF. In DNA form, the CDR3 reads TGTGCCAGTACCCAGGGGATTTATAGCAATCAGCCCCAGCATTTT.

The chain carries TRBV3-1 (or the pseudogene TRBV3-2) and TRBJ2-7; TRBD2 agrees at 9 bases. Trimming cost V 1 base and J 6 bases; bases outside gene matches: 4. This CDR3 spans 14 amino acids. Germline CDR1 and CDR2: LGHDT and YNNKEL (reference sequence). CDR3 amino acids: CASSQGGRAAEQYF. The CDR3 DNA reads TGTGCCAGCAGCCAAGGCGGGAGGGCCGCCGAGCAGTACTTC.

Points on this clone: Other nucleotide sequences from this sample produce the same CDR3. The gene calls are TRBV19 and TRBJ2-5; a possible D gene is TRBD2 (5 bases). Looked up from germline, CDR1 is LNHDA and CDR2 is SQIVND (reference sequence). This CDR3 region has 12 residues. With 3 bases removed from V and 5 bases from J, the gap between germline ends came to 7 bases. The CDR3: CASSIPGETQYF. In DNA form, the CDR3 reads TGTGCCAGTAGTATTCCGGGGGAGACCCAGTACTTC.

J is TRBJ2-1 and V is TRBV4-3; 9 positions agree with TRBD1. CDR1 is LGHNA and CDR2 is YSLEER in the germline V gene. After removal of 0 bases from V and 6 bases from J, the junction contained 9 bases not matched to a gene. The CDR3 totals 17 residues. CDR3 amino acids: CASSQDQGTGRANEQFF. CDR3 DNA: TGCGCCAGCAGCCAAGACCAAGGGACAGGGAGGGCCAATGAGCAGTTCTTC.

The V call is TRBV21-1, the J call TRBJ1-2. TRBV21-1 constitutes a pseudogene. CDR3 size: 12 residues. The CDR3 region has the DNA TGTGCCAGCAGCAGATTAGTTGATGGCTACACCTTC. Translated, it gives CASSRLVDGYTF.

The chain has TRBV5-4 and TRBJ1-6, with no clear D. Germline values: CDR1 SGHNT, CDR2 YYREEE (reference sequence). V was shortened by 3 bases and J by 0 bases, with 10 bases between the two germline ends. This CDR3 is 16 amino acids long. The CDR3: CASSSAGSSYNSPLHF. The CDR3 DNA reads as TGTGCCAGCAGCTCGGCGGGGAGCTCCTATAATTCACCCCTCCACTTT.